Each of the 18 T cell receptor beta chains below was sequenced from the same sample in a study of CD4 and CD8 cells across lung adenocarcinoma regions. TCRdb re-derived calls from the PCR reads in MiXCR, one entry per CDR3 protein. The sample consists of over 4,500 distinct CDR3 sequences, around 50% of them appearing once. The sequenced material came from CD4+ T cells from the margin of a lung tumor. These TCRs come from a male donor with lung adenocarcinoma. The CD4 and CD8 labels of this study may be unreliable.

Written as DNA, the CDR3 is TGTGCCTGGAGTGTACAGGGCCAAGACATTCAGTACTTC. Its protein is CAWSVQGQDIQYF. The genes are TRBV30 and TRBJ2-4; D possibly corresponds to TRBD1 (6 bases). CDR3 length: 13 residues. Germline V CDR1 and CDR2: GTSNPN, SVGIG (reference sequence). V lost 0 bases and J 8 bases, leaving 11 bases between the germline ends.

The rearrangement joins TRBV6-1 to TRBJ2-2; no firm D call. Germline CDR1 MNHNS, CDR2 SASEGT. With 2 bases removed from V and 2 bases from J, the gap between germline ends came to 9 bases. The CDR3 runs 15 residues. CDR3 DNA: TGTGCCAGCAGTGAACGAGTGGGAAACACCGGGGAGCTGTTTTTT. It specifies CASSERVGNTGELFF.

The V call is TRBV30, the J call TRBJ2-1, with no clear D. Near its end, the DNA agrees better with TRBJ2-7, so the J call may be wrong. Germline CDR1 reads GTSNPN; CDR2 reads SVGIG (reference sequence). The CDR3 is 11 amino acids. The CDR3 loop is CAWSHSYEQYF. In DNA form, the CDR3 reads TGTGCCTGGAGTCATAGTTACGAGCAGTACTTC.

The rearrangement joins TRBV3-1 to TRBJ2-1, with 11 positions matching TRBD2. Trimming at V came to 6 bases and at J to 7 bases, leaving 5 bases not matched to a gene. The CDR3 contains 14 residues. Germline lookup yields CDR1 LGHDT and CDR2 YNNKEL (reference sequence). This CDR3 is CASSGTSGLNEQFF. In DNA form, the CDR3 reads TGTGCCAGCAGTGGGACTAGCGGACTTAATGAGCAGTTCTTC.

The V and J genes are TRBV25-1 and TRBJ2-1; 10 nucleotides agree with TRBD2. The V gene's germline CDR1 is MGHDK and CDR2 SYGVNS. The V segment lost 3 bases and the J segment 4 bases; nucleotides outside the gene matches: 6. CDR3 length: 16 residues. Here the CDR3 reads CASSDSLAGPYNEQFF. Here the CDR3 DNA reads TGTGCCAGCAGTGATTCACTAGCGGGGCCTTACAATGAGCAGTTCTTC.

V and J are TRBV27 and TRBJ2-7; 8 nucleotides agree with TRBD2. CDR1 is MNHEY, CDR2 SMNVEV, per germline (reference sequence). The length of the CDR3 is 14 residues. The V gene end was trimmed by 6 bases and the J gene end by 0 bases; junction bases not matched to a gene: 4. In DNA, the CDR3 is TGTGCCAGCAGAAAGCGGGGGAGCTCCTACGAGCAGTACTTC. Translating gives CASRKRGSSYEQYF.

V gene TRBV10-3 combines with J gene TRBJ2-3, with a weak D call TRBD2 (5 bases). The length of the CDR3 is 15 residues. The V gene lost 9 bases and the J gene lost 11 bases, with 27 bases spanning the gap. The germline V gene encodes CDR1 ENHRY and CDR2 SYGVKD. CDR3 coding DNA: TGTGCCATGAGACTCCAGGCTGTAATTCCCGGGGAGCAGTATTTT. This sequence encodes CAMRLQAVIPGEQYF.

Concerning this clonotype: At one end the junction does not follow the germline gene, possibly because of a read error. The chain uses TRBV27 and TRBJ2-5, with D perhaps given as TRBD1 or TRBD2 (5 bases each). The CDR3 extends over 15 amino acids. CDR1 and CDR2 (germline): MNHEY, SMNVEV (reference sequence). This CDR3 is CARGLGRGDPETQYF. CDR3 in DNA: TGTGCCAGGGGTCTTGGGAGAGGGGACCCAGAGACCCAGTATTTC.

Details on this clonotype: The junction differs from germline at one of its ends, possibly a read error. CDR3 coding DNA: TGTGCCAGCAGTTATCAGCTGGCGGTGTGCACCGGGGCGCTGTTTTTT. This encodes CASSYQLAVCTGALFF. The chain is built from TRBV6-5 and TRBJ2-2, with D perhaps given as TRBD1 or TRBD2 (5 bases each). CDR3 size: 16 residues. CDR1 is MNHEY, CDR2 SVGAGI, per germline.

V is TRBV5-1 and J is TRBJ2-2; 14 nucleotides align to TRBD2. Germline V gene lookup returns CDR1 SGHRS and CDR2 YFSETQ. There are 17 residues in the CDR3. Germline trimming cut 4 bases from V and 3 bases from J; bases unmatched to any gene: 5. In DNA form, the CDR3 reads TGCGCCAGCAGCCAGGGACTAGCGGGAGATTACACCGGGGAGCTGTTTTTT. Amino acid sequence: CASSQGLAGDYTGELFF.

This clonotype qualifies as medium-sized. The DNA for the CDR3 is TGTGCCAGCACAGCGGGAGGGTATACTGAGCAGTTCTTC. It yields the protein CASTAGGYTEQFF. This chain joins TRBV6-1 and TRBJ2-1; the match to TRBD2 covers 10 bases. V lost 7 bases and J lost 9; bases outside the gene matches: 6. Germline V CDR1 and CDR2: MNHNS, SASEGT. CDR3 length: 13 residues.

The V and J genes are TRBV6-1 and TRBJ2-1; 7 bases are shared with TRBD1. The end of the DNA aligns better with TRBJ2-7, so the J call may be wrong. This CDR3 has 14 residues. Germline CDR1 MNHNS, CDR2 SASEGT. CDR3 sequence (DNA): TGTGCCAGCAGTCCGGGGACAGCCTACTACGAGCAGTACTTC. Its protein is CASSPGTAYYEQYF.

This chain joins TRBV20-1 and TRBJ2-3; 7 nucleotides match TRBD2. V was clipped by 0 bases and J by 6 bases; unmatched bases: 9. The CDR3 contains 15 residues. Germline lookup yields CDR1 DFQATT and CDR2 SNEGSKA (reference sequence). CDR3 in DNA: TGCAGTGCTAGAGATGTGTCTAGCGGCGGGGATACGCAGTATTTT. Protein sequence: CSARDVSSGGDTQYF.

This clonotype was recorded a few times. V usage is TRBV7-6 and J usage is TRBJ2-2, with D perhaps TRBD2 (6 bases). Trimming took off 1 base at V and 6 bases at J, with 12 bases between the two ends. The CDR3 is 15 residues long. Germline lookup yields CDR1 SGHVS and CDR2 FNYEAQ. CDR3 loop: CASSLGQGGPGELFF. Here the CDR3 DNA reads TGTGCCAGCAGCTTAGGGCAGGGAGGACCCGGGGAGCTGTTTTTT. The full variable domain, in which reference TRBV7-6 and TRBJ2-2 provide the parts outside the CDR3, is GAGVSQSPRYKVTKRGQDVALRCDPISGHVSLYWYRQALGQGPEFLTYFNYEAQQDKSGLPNDRFSAERPEGSISTLTIQRTEQRDSAMYRCASSLGQGGPGELFFGEGSRLTVL.

This chain links TRBV27 with TRBJ2-2, with 11 positions matching TRBD1. V lost 6 bases to trimming and J lost 5 bases; unmatched junction nucleotides: 2. Germline loops: CDR1 MNHEY, CDR2 SMNVEV (reference sequence). The CDR3 runs 14 residues. CDR3 sequence: CASRGQGETGELFF. The CDR3 coding sequence is TGTGCCAGCAGGGGACAGGGGGAGACCGGGGAGCTGTTTTTT.

This clonotype was seen more than once but under ten times. The chain combines TRBV6-1 with TRBJ2-1; D remains unclear. With the DNA end fitting TRBJ2-7 better, the J assignment may be wrong. The CDR3 is 13 amino acids. Per the germline V gene, CDR1 is MNHNS and CDR2 is SASEGT. Written as DNA, the CDR3 is TGTGCTTTACTACGGACGGGTACCTACGAGCAGTACTTC. Protein product: CALLRTGTYEQYF.

This CDR3 is CASSSPGLAGDEQFF. DNA of the CDR3: TGTGCCAGCAGCTCACCGGGACTAGCGGGAGATGAGCAGTTCTTC. V usage is TRBV11-3 and J usage is TRBJ2-1, with 14 bases matching TRBD2. Germline assignment: CDR1 SGHNT and CDR2 YENEEA. This CDR3 is built from 15 residues. The ends lost 4 bases at V and 8 bases at J; junction bases unmatched: 4.

This clonotype was counted a few times. The chain joins TRBV7-2 to TRBJ2-3, with D hard to call. The CDR3 is made up of 14 amino acids. Trimming left V 5 bases short and J 0 bases short, with 9 bases between. Germline V gene data show CDR1 as SGHTA and CDR2 as FQGNSA. The CDR3 DNA sequence: TGTGCCAGCAGCCTAGGCGCTAGCACAGATACGCAGTATTTT. The encoded protein is CASSLGASTDTQYF.